This entry describes one TCR beta chain. This CDR3 spans 15 amino acids. J was trimmed by 6 bases and V by 0 bases; bases with no gene match: 8. Germline V gene data show CDR1 as LGHNA and CDR2 as YSLEER. The record originates from a study of blood T cell repertoires in COVID-19. Looking at the study overall: Specimens from acute and convalescent COVID-19 originated in the United States, Italy and Spain. T cells, B-cell-depleted T cells, or PBMCs provided the cDNA or gDNA that served as material.

Per the authors' pipeline: Reference gene primer amplification gave estimated nucleated cell counts. Measured with immunoSEQ multiplex PCR; TCRdb has only the in-frame clones, and not every one. That table is the source of V, J and clone size, and D and trimming were worked out from the DNA. The sample lists approximately 450,000 clones, around 90% seen once, with nearly 2% in the top ten. This chain uses TRBV4-3 with TRBJ2-7; 7 nucleotides line up with TRBD2. Sequencing was done on a sample of PBMCs or T cells enriched from blood (not recorded which). This receptor was taken from a woman between 18 and 30 years old with acute COVID-19. The DNA of the CDR3 is TGCGCCAGCAGCCAAGAGGGCGGGAGTGGAGCCGAGCAGTACTTC. Encoded protein: CASSQEGGSGAEQYF.